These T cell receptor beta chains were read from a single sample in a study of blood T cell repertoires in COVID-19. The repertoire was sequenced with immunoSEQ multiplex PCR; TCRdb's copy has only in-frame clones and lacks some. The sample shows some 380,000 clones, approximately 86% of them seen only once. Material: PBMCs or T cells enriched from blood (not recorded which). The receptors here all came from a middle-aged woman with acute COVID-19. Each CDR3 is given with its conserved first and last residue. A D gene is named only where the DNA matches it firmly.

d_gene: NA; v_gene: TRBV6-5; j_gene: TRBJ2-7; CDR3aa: CASSNPGSSEQYF
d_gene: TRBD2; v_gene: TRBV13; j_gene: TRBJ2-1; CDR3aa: CASSKWGGDEQFF
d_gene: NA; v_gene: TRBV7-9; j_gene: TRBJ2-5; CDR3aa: CASSLGGLSSFTQYF
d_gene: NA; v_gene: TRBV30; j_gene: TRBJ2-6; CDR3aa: CARVGGANVLTF
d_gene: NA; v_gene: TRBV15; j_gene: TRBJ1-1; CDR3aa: CATSRAGDTEAFF
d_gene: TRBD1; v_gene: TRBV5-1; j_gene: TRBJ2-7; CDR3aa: CASSSGDREFYEQYF
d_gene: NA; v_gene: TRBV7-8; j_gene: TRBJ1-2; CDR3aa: CASSQYSMTEFYGYTF
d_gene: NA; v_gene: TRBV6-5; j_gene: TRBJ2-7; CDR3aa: CASSYYRTLAYEQYF
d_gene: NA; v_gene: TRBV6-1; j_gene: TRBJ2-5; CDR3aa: CASSAYPPGDLRETQYF
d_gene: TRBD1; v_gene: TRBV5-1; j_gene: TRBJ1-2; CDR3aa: CASSFGDREDGYTF
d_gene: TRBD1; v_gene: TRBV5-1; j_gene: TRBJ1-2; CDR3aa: CASSLGGQGWNYGYTF
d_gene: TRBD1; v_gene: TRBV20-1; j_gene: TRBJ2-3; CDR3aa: CSASQGQGLADTQYF
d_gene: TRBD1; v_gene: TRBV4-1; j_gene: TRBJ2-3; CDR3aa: CASSQEDRDGTDTQYF
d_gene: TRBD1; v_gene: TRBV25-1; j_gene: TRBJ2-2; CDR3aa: CASSEYTGVRDTGELFF
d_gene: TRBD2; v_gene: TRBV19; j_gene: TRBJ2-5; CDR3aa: CASGNSRAGGQETQYF
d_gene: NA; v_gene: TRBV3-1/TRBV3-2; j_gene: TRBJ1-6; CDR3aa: CASTESSYNSPLHF
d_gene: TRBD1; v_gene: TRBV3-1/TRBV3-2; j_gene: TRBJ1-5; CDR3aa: CASSQGTGGPQHF
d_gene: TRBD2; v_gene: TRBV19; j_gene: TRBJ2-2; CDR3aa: CASSTGGSRGELFF
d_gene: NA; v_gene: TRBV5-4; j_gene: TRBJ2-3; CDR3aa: CASSPGSSDTQYF
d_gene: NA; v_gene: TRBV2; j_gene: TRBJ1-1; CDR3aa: CASRAYQTGPNTEAFF
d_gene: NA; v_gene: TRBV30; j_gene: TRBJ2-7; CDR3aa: CAWRIRTEGDEQYF
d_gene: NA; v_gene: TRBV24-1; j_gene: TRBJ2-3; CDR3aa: CATSEGALGTQYF
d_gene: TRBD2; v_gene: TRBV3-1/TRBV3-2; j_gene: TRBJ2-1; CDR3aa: CASSRPPGLHRNEQFF
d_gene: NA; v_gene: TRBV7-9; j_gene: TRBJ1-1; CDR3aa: CASSLGGPEAFF
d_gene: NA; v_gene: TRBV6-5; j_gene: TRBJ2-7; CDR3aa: CASTTLDPYVEQYF
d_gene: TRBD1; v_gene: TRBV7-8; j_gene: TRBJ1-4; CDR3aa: CASSSSSGGAEKLFF
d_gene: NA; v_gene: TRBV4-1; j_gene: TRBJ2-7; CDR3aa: CASSLSGTATYEQYF
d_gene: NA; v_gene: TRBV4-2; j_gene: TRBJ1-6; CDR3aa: CASSPTPGISYNSPLHF
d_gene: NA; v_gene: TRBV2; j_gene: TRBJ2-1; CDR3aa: CASSEAGYNEQFF
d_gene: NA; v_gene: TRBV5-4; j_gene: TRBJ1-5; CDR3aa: CASSLAQSNQPQHF
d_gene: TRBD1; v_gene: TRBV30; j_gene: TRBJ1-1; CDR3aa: CAWGQGTTEAFF
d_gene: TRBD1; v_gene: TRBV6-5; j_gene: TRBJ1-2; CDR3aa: CASSTRQGQVDGYTF